One and the same sample provided the 4 T cell receptor beta chains below, sequenced in a study of blood T cell repertoires in COVID-19. Repertoires were generated with immunoSEQ multiplex PCR, while TCRdb's copy carries only in-frame clones and drops some. The data contain 45,000 to 50,000 clones, more than 75% of them singletons. Sequenced: peripheral blood. The receptors come from a woman aged 55 to 70 with acute or convalescent COVID-19.

The V gene is TRBV9, the J gene TRBJ1-6, with a possible D match to TRBD1 (5 bases). This CDR3 has 15 amino acids. V lost 0 bases, J lost 6 bases, and 10 bases lay in between. Germline values: CDR1 SGDLS, CDR2 YYNGEE. The CDR3 nucleotides are TGTGCCAGCAGCGTAGATCTGGGGCCTAATTCACCCCTCCACTTT. This translates into CASSVDLGPNSPLHF.

The CDR3 region is CASSLTTGGEKLFF. In DNA, the CDR3 is TGTGCCAGCAGCTTAACAACAGGGGGTGAAAAACTGTTTTTT. The chain carries TRBV7-8 and TRBJ1-4, with TRBD1 identical over 8 bases. Trimming removed 2 bases from V and 7 bases from J; junction bases left unmatched: 3. This CDR3 contains 14 residues. Germline V gene data show CDR1 as SGHVS and CDR2 as FQNEAQ.

The chain employs TRBV7-3 and TRBJ2-7; tentative D call: TRBD2 (5 bases). V lost 2 bases and J lost 1, with 9 bases in between. The CDR3 runs to 14 residues. Germline V CDR1 and CDR2: SGHTA, FQGTGA. In DNA, the CDR3 is TGTGCCAGCAGCTTAGCGGGTGGGTCCTACGAGCAGTACTTC. Translation: CASSLAGGSYEQYF. Filled out from reference TRBV7-3 and TRBJ2-7, the complete variable domain reads GAGVSQTPSNKVTEKGKYVELRCDPISGHTALYWYRQSLGQGPEFLIYFQGTGAADDSGLPNDRFFAVRPEGSVSTLKIQRTERGDSAVYLCASSLAGGSYEQYFGPGTRLTVT.

The gene calls are TRBV27 and TRBJ1-1; 11 bases are a match to TRBD1. This CDR3 region has 17 residues. The V segment lost 6 bases and the J segment 1 base; nucleotides outside the gene matches: 10. Per the germline V gene, CDR1 is MNHEY and CDR2 is SMNVEV (reference sequence). CDR3 amino acids: CASRPGTGGRWNTEAFF. The DNA for the CDR3 is TGTGCCAGCAGGCCCGGGACAGGGGGTCGATGGAACACTGAAGCTTTCTTT.